These T cell receptor beta chains were read from a single sample in a study of blood T cells in healthy people across ages. TCRdb recomputed calls from the 5' RACE reads with MiXCR, one row per CDR3 protein. The sample carries 1.5 million to 2 million distinct CDR3 sequences, under 30% recorded once. Sequenced material: blood. These receptors all come from a woman in her twenties or thirties in good health. CDR3s include the opening cysteine and the closing phenylalanine or tryptophan. The D gene is left open where the match is weak. The listing skips clone size in some rows; elsewhere it reads once, few, many or a size class.

TGCGCCAGCAGACAGGGGAAATGGGAGACCCAGTACTTC,CASRQGKWETQYF,TRBD1,-,TRBJ2-5,TRBV5-1
TGCGCCAGCAGCTTAGGACTTACCAATGAGCAGTTCTTC,CASSLGLTNEQFF,-,few,TRBJ2-1,TRBV5-1
TGTGCCAGCAGAACCCCGGGACAGGGATCCTACGAGCAGTACTTC,CASRTPGQGSYEQYF,TRBD1,few,TRBJ2-7,TRBV6-4
TGCAGCGTTGTAAGAGGGCTGAACAATGAGCAGTTCTTC,CSVVRGLNNEQFF,-,many,TRBJ2-1,TRBV29-1
TGTGCCAGCACCCCAAGGAGGGAAGCAGATACGCAGTATTTT,CASTPRREADTQYF,-,few,TRBJ2-3,TRBV6-1
TGTGCCAGCAACCCCGTCTGGGGGCAGTTCTTC,CASNPVWGQFF,-,few,TRBJ2-1,TRBV12-1
TGTGCCAGCTCACCGGGAGTAGTTCGACAGTCTAACTATGGCTACACCTTC,CASSPGVVRQSNYGYTF,-,many,TRBJ1-2,TRBV18
TGTGCCAGCAGTGACAACATTAATCAGCCCCAGCATTTT,CASSDNINQPQHF,-,once,TRBJ1-5,TRBV25-1
TGTGCCAGCAGTTACTCTTCAGGGGGAAACATTCAGTACTTC,CASSYSSGGNIQYF,TRBD1,-,TRBJ2-4,TRBV6-2/TRBV6-3
TGCGCCAGCAGCCCCTTTGGGAGGGCAACAGATACGCAGTATTTT,CASSPFGRATDTQYF,TRBD2,few,TRBJ2-3,TRBV5-1
TGTGCCAGCAGCCAAACAGGGGGAAACGGCTACACCTTC,CASSQTGGNGYTF,TRBD1,few,TRBJ1-2,TRBV7-6
TGCAGTGCTAGAGTCCCTAGCGGGATCGAGCAGTACTTC,CSARVPSGIEQYF,TRBD2,many,TRBJ2-7,TRBV20-1
TGTGCCAGCAGCGTAGACGGGGGGGGAGAGACCCAGTACTTC,CASSVDGGGETQYF,TRBD2,-,TRBJ2-5,TRBV9
TGCAGCGTTAGACGTCTGGGCCGCAGCACTGAAGCTTTCTTT,CSVRRLGRSTEAFF,-,-,TRBJ1-1,TRBV29-1
TGTGCCAGCGGCCGGGGACCTACTAGCACAGATACGCAGTATTTT,CASGRGPTSTDTQYF,-,-,TRBJ2-3,TRBV27
TGTGCCAGCAGAAGACAGGGGATTGCAACTAATGAAAAACTGTTTTTT,CASRRQGIATNEKLFF,TRBD1,few,TRBJ1-4,TRBV6-1
TGTGCCAGCAGCACGGGACTACTATACAATGAGCAGTACTTC,CASSTGLLYNEQYF,TRBD2,few,TRBJ2-7,TRBV7-9
TGTGCCACCAGCAGAGATGCCGTAACTAATGAAAAACTGTTTTTT,CATSRDAVTNEKLFF,-,many,TRBJ1-4,TRBV15
TGTGCCTGGAGTGTACAGCTCGATGGCTACACCTTC,CAWSVQLDGYTF,-,-,TRBJ1-2,TRBV30
TGTGCCAGCAGCTTAGAACCGGGGTTAGGTTATGGCTACACCTTC,CASSLEPGLGYGYTF,-,-,TRBJ1-2,TRBV7-2
TGCAGCGTTCGAACCGCGGGGGTGCGAGAAAAACTGTTTTTT,CSVRTAGVREKLFF,-,-,TRBJ1-4,TRBV29-1
TGCAGCGTTGTATCGCCGGGGAGGGACGATGCGCAGTATTTT,CSVVSPGRDDAQYF,TRBD2,few,TRBJ2-3,TRBV29-1
TGTGCCAGCAGCCTTACAGGGGTAATCGAGCGGTACTTC,CASSLTGVIERYF,TRBD1,-,TRBJ2-7,TRBV28
TGTGCCATCAGTGTAGACACAGATACGCAGTATTTT,CAISVDTDTQYF,-,many,TRBJ2-3,TRBV10-3
TGTGCCAGCAGCGGGACTAGCGGGAGGCTCGAGCAGTACTTC,CASSGTSGRLEQYF,TRBD2,few,TRBJ2-7,TRBV11-2
TGTGCCAGCGCTCGCGCGGGGCAAAGAAACACCGGGGAGCTGTTTTTT,CASARAGQRNTGELFF,-,few,TRBJ2-2,TRBV6-6